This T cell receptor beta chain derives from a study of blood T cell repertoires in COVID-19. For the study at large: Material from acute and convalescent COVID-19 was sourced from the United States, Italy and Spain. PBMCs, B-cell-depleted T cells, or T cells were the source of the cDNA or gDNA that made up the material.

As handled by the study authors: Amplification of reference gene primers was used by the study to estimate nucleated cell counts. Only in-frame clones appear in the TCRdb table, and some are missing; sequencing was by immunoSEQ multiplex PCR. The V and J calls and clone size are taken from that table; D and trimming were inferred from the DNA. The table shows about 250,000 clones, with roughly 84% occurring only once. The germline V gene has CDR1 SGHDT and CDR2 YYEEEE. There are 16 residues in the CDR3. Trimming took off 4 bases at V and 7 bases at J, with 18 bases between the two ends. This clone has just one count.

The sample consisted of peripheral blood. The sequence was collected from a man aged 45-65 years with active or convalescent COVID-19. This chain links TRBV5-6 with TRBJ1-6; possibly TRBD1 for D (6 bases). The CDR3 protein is CASSGLTGTINSPLHF. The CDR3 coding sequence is TGTGCCAGCAGCGGTTTAACCGGGACAATCAATTCACCCCTCCACTTT.